These 26 T cell receptor beta chains originate from one sample sequenced in a study of cytomegalovirus exposure and HLA in healthy donors. The PCR had 60 Vbeta and 13 Jbeta primers. This table comes from immunoSEQ multiplex PCR, and its TCRdb copy is limited to in-frame clones, with some not included. The sample gives over 70,000 clones, over 65% of which show up once; about 22% is in the top ten. The sequenced sample consisted of PBMCs. Every receptor here comes from a man aged 30-40 years in good health and CMV-seropositive.

The V call is TRBV10-2, the J call TRBJ1-1, with D uncertain. Trimming shortened V by 6 bases and J by 1 base, and 9 bases separated the two germline ends. Germline values: CDR1 WSHSY, CDR2 SAAADI. The CDR3 runs 13 residues. The CDR3 bases are TGCGCCAGCAGAGCGGACGGGAACACTGAAGCTTTCTTT. Translated, it gives CASRADGNTEAFF.

This clone was observed once. The V call is TRBV30, the J call TRBJ1-5; no clear D gene. Germline-derived CDR1 and CDR2 are GTSNPN and SVGIG (reference sequence). CDR3 length: 14 amino acids. The V gene lost 0 bases and the J gene lost 7 bases, with 13 bases spanning the gap. The CDR3 loop reads CAWSVRAGIQPQHF. The CDR3 DNA sequence: TGTGCCTGGAGTGTGAGGGCTGGTATACAGCCCCAGCATTTT.

This chain connects TRBV28 to TRBJ2-7, with TRBD1 identical over 8 bases. The CDR3 length is 15 residues. V was clipped by 6 bases and J by 1 base; unmatched bases: 8. Germline CDR1 and CDR2: MDHEN and SYDVKM. The CDR3 sequence is CASRGGRQGSYEQYF. The DNA of the CDR3 is TGTGCCAGCAGAGGAGGACGACAGGGGTCCTACGAGCAGTACTTC.

The chain couples TRBV6-1 to TRBJ1-1; D is undetermined. The length of the CDR3 is 13 residues. Between the trimmed V and J ends, which lost 7 bases and 0 bases, there was a span of 9 bases. Germline CDR1 is MNHNS and CDR2 is SASEGT. The CDR3 reads CASIQLLNTEAFF. In DNA form, the CDR3 reads TGTGCCAGCATCCAACTTCTGAACACTGAAGCTTTCTTT.

About this clone itself: This CDR3 is also generated by other DNA sequences in the sample. The chain links TRBV6-5 to TRBJ1-1, with D hard to call. Germline-derived CDR1 and CDR2 are MNHEY and SVGAGI. Trimming took off 3 bases at V and 0 bases at J, with 5 bases between the two ends. This CDR3 region has 13 residues. The CDR3 is CASSYAVNTEAFF. For the CDR3, the DNA is TGTGCCAGCAGTTATGCGGTGAACACTGAAGCTTTCTTT.

The rearrangement uses TRBV27 and TRBJ1-2; 8 bases match TRBD1. Trimming at V came to 6 bases and at J to 6 bases, leaving 9 bases not matched to a gene. Germline V gives CDR1 MNHEY, CDR2 SMNVEV (reference sequence). This CDR3 spans 14 amino acids. This CDR3 is CASRPPGQVHGYTF. CDR3 bases: TGTGCCAGCAGACCACCGGGACAGGTTCATGGCTACACCTTC.

This clone was found once. This rearrangement joins TRBV25-1 to TRBJ2-2; D is possibly TRBD2 (5 bases). V dropped 3 bases and J dropped 3 bases, with 17 bases sitting between them. This CDR3 contains 17 residues. Germline lookup yields CDR1 MGHDK and CDR2 SYGVNS. The CDR3 nucleotides are TGTGCCAGCAGTGATTTGGAGGCAGAGAAGGACACCGGGGAGCTGTTTTTT. Residues: CASSDLEAEKDTGELFF.

Comment on this clone: One end of the junction does not line up with germline, which may come from a read error. The chain is built from TRBV5-8 and TRBJ1-1; no definite D call. The germline V gene encodes CDR1 SGHTS and CDR2 YDEGEE. The CDR3 has 13 amino acids. The CDR3 DNA reads TGTGCCAGCAGTTTGGTCCTAGGCACTGAAGCTTTCTTT. The encoded protein is CASSLVLGTEAFF.

This chain links TRBV19 with TRBJ1-5, with D possibly TRBD1 on 6 matching bases. The V and J ends lost 7 bases and 4 bases respectively, with 11 bases between them. CDR1 is LNHDA and CDR2 is SQIVND in the germline V gene (reference sequence). CDR3 length: 13 residues. CDR3 loop: CASTPGDNQPQHF. The CDR3 nucleotides are TGTGCCAGTACCCCAGGGGATAATCAGCCCCAGCATTTT.

This clone was counted at least ten times. This chain joins TRBV13 and TRBJ1-1, with a possible D match to TRBD1 (5 bases). Germline CDR1 is PRHDT and CDR2 is FYEKMQ (reference sequence). The CDR3 extends over 13 amino acids. Trimming cost V 5 bases and J 2 bases, with 9 bases left between them. The CDR3 DNA sequence: TGTGCCAGCAGCCCTGGACAAAACACTGAAGCTTTCTTT. Translating gives CASSPGQNTEAFF.

This chain connects TRBV9 to TRBJ2-1, with D possibly being TRBD2 (6 bases). The CDR3 length is 14 residues. Trimming stripped 3 bases from V and 8 bases from J, with 15 bases between. Germline V gene lookup returns CDR1 SGDLS and CDR2 YYNGEE. The CDR3 sequence is CASSERRADDEQFF. CDR3 nucleotides: TGTGCCAGCAGCGAGAGGAGGGCTGACGATGAGCAGTTCTTC.

This clone was recorded many times. The chain carries TRBV4-2 and TRBJ2-7; 9 bases align to TRBD2. The J segment lost 1 base and the V segment lost 0 bases, leaving 4 bases of the junction unmatched. Germline V gene data show CDR1 as LGHNA and CDR2 as YNFKEQ. The CDR3 totals 16 residues. Here the CDR3 reads CASSQDGSGGSYEQYF. CDR3 DNA sequence: TGTGCCAGCAGCCAAGATGGTAGCGGGGGATCCTACGAGCAGTACTTC.

The chain links TRBV15 to TRBJ2-5, with TRBD1 as a possible D gene (5 bases). The end of the DNA aligns better with TRBJ2-7, so the J call may be wrong. The CDR3 loop spans 15 amino acids. Germline V gives CDR1 LNHNV, CDR2 YYDKDF (reference sequence). In DNA form, the CDR3 reads TGTGCCACCAGCAGAGACCCGACAGAATGGGGCGAGCAGTACTTC. Its protein product is CATSRDPTEWGEQYF.

This clone was detected only once. DNA for the CDR3: TGTGCCAGCAGCTTAGTACTAGCGGGTTCTAGCACAGATACGCAGTATTTT. Amino acids: CASSLVLAGSSTDTQYF. The gene calls are TRBV7-9 and TRBJ2-3; 9 bases map to TRBD2. Unmatched junction bases numbered 5, after V lost 1 base and J lost 0 bases. Germline V gives CDR1 SEHNR, CDR2 FQNEAQ (reference sequence). This CDR3 region has 17 residues.

The chain recombines TRBV25-1 with TRBJ2-5, with D possibly TRBD2 on 5 matching bases. This CDR3 contains 14 residues. Germline V gene data show CDR1 as MGHDK and CDR2 as SYGVNS. The V gene lost 5 bases and the J gene lost 1 base, with 11 bases spanning the gap. Written as DNA, the CDR3 is TGTGCCAGCAGTCAGACGGGATCCCAAGAGACCCAGTACTTC. Translated: CASSQTGSQETQYF.

This clone was counted between two and nine times. This chain connects TRBV9 to TRBJ1-3, with 9 bases matching TRBD1. The germline CDR1 and CDR2 sequences are SGDLS and YYNGEE. This CDR3 has 14 residues. V lost 3 bases and J lost 8; bases outside the gene matches: 6. CDR3 coding DNA: TGTGCCAGCAGCGGGGCGGACAGGGGTGACACCATATATTTT. This gives the protein CASSGADRGDTIYF.

The gene calls are TRBV6-1 and TRBJ2-3; 9 bases are a match to TRBD2. Trimming took 8 bases from V and 1 from J; bases not matched to a gene: 4. The CDR3 contains 14 residues. CDR1 is MNHNS and CDR2 is SASEGT in the germline V gene. The CDR3 bases are TGTGCCAGCCCCAGCGGGGGGCGCACAGATACGCAGTATTTT. Its protein product is CASPSGGRTDTQYF.

V gene TRBV15 combines with J gene TRBJ2-5, with a weak D call TRBD1 (6 bases). CDR3 size: 14 residues. The V end lost 0 bases, the J end lost 4 bases, and 9 bases lay between the germline ends. In germline, CDR1 is LNHNV, CDR2 YYDKDF (reference sequence). The CDR3: CATSREGRGETQYF. The CDR3 coding sequence is TGTGCCACCAGCAGAGAAGGCAGGGGAGAGACCCAGTACTTC.

This clone has just a few counts. The chain combines TRBV5-6 with TRBJ1-3; D is perhaps TRBD1 (6 bases). This CDR3 is built from 16 residues. The germline V and J ends were trimmed by 3 bases and 0 bases, with 13 bases remaining between them. The germline gives CDR1 SGHDT, CDR2 YYEEEE. The CDR3 region is CASSWRTVLSGNTIYF. The CDR3 nucleotides are TGTGCCAGCAGCTGGAGGACAGTCCTCTCTGGAAACACCATATATTTT.

The J gene is TRBJ2-7, the V gene TRBV27; 10 bases fit TRBD1. The CDR3 has 15 amino acids. J gave up 1 base and V 6 bases, and 6 bases lay outside the gene matches. The germline V gene has CDR1 MNHEY and CDR2 SMNVEV (reference sequence). CDR3 loop: CASSFGQGGSYEQYF. The CDR3 DNA reads as TGTGCCAGCAGCTTTGGACAGGGGGGATCCTACGAGCAGTACTTC.

This chain uses TRBV9 with TRBJ1-2; possibly TRBD1 for D (5 bases). CDR1 and CDR2 (germline): SGDLS, YYNGEE. The CDR3 totals 14 residues. Trimming removed 2 bases from V and 8 bases from J, with 16 bases in between. CDR3 residues: CASSVGTAQWGYTF. The CDR3 bases are TGTGCCAGCAGCGTTGGGACTGCCCAATGGGGCTACACCTTC.

The chain has TRBV5-1 and TRBJ2-3; D remains ambiguous. Trimming shortened V by 0 bases and J by 4 bases, and 3 bases separated the two germline ends. Germline V gene data show CDR1 as SGHRS and CDR2 as YFSETQ. The CDR3 has 12 residues. The CDR3 is CASSLAADTQYF. Here the CDR3 DNA reads TGCGCCAGCAGCTTGGCGGCAGATACGCAGTATTTT.

This clone was picked up a small number of times. V usage is TRBV2 and J usage is TRBJ1-4; TRBD1 is a possible D gene (5 bases). CDR3 size: 12 residues. V was pared by 8 bases and J by 6 bases, with 10 bases between. CDR1 is SNHLY, CDR2 FYNNEI, per germline. This CDR3 reads CASRGVDEKLFF. In nucleotides, the CDR3 is TGTGCCAGCCGGGGGGTCGATGAAAAACTGTTTTTT.

This sequence joins TRBV5-6 and TRBJ1-3; 7 bases match TRBD1. CDR3 length equals 15 residues. The J segment lost 4 bases and the V segment lost 1 base, leaving 5 bases of the junction unmatched. Germline V lookup: CDR1 SGHDT, CDR2 YYEEEE. CDR3 sequence (DNA): TGTGCCAGCAGCTTGTACAGGGGTTCCGGAAACACCATATATTTT. Protein sequence: CASSLYRGSGNTIYF.

V gene TRBV7-9 combines with J gene TRBJ2-1; 7 bases are a match to TRBD2. Germline assignment: CDR1 SEHNR and CDR2 FQNEAQ (reference sequence). The CDR3 extends over 15 amino acids. V gave up 7 bases and J gave up 7 bases; unmatched junction bases: 13. Here the CDR3 reads CASTPRGGSGNEQFF. In DNA form, the CDR3 reads TGTGCCAGCACCCCTAGAGGCGGGAGTGGAAATGAGCAGTTCTTC.

The genes are TRBV28 and TRBJ2-2; TRBD2 matches at 7 bases. Germline lookup yields CDR1 MDHEN and CDR2 SYDVKM. This CDR3 is built from 14 residues. V lost 6 bases, J lost 1 base, and 2 bases stayed unmatched. CDR3: CASRWGGNTGELFF. CDR3 DNA: TGTGCCAGCAGATGGGGGGGGAACACCGGGGAGCTGTTTTTT.